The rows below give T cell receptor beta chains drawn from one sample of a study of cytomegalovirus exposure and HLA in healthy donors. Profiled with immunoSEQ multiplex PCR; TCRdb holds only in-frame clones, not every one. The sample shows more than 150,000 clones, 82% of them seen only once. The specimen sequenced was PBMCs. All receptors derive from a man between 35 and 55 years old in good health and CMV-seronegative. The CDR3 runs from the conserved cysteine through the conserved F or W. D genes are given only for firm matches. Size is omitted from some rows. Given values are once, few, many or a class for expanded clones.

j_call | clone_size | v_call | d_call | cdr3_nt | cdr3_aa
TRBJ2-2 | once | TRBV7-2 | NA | TGTGCCAGCAGCTTAGATAACTTCAACACCGGGGAGCTGTTTTTT | CASSLDNFNTGELFF
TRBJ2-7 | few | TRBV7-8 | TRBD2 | TGTGCCAGCAGCTCCCCAGGGACTAGCGGGAGGGCCAACCCCTACGAGCAGTACTTC | CASSSPGTSGRANPYEQYF
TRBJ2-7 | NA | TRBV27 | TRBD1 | TGTGCCAGCAGTCCAAAGGGACAGGGGACCTACGAGCAGTACTTC | CASSPKGQGTYEQYF
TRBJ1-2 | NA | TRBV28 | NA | TGTGCCAGCAGTTCCAGGGGCTTTGGCTACACCTTC | CASSSRGFGYTF
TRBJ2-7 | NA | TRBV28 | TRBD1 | TGTGCCAGCAGAGGTCCGGGACAGGGGGGCCACGAGCAGTACTTC | CASRGPGQGGHEQYF
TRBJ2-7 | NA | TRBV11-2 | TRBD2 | TGTGCCAGCAGCACCCGTAGCGGGGGGTCCTCCTACGAGCAGTACTTC | CASSTRSGGSSYEQYF
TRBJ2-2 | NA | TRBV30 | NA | TGTGCCTGGAGTGTTACTAGTAGGGTCGGGGAGCTGTTTTTT | CAWSVTSRVGELFF
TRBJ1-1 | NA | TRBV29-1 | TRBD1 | TGCAGCGAGCGACAGGGTAGCGGTAGAGCTTTCTTT | CSERQGSGRAFF
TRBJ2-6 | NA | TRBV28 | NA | TGTGCCAGCAGTTTGAGCTCTGAGGCCAACGTCCTGACTTTC | CASSLSSEANVLTF
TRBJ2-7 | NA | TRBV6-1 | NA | TGTGCCAGCAGTGAAGCGCGATCCGGCGAGCAGTACTTC | CASSEARSGEQYF
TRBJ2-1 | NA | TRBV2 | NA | TGTGCCACCCCGGTCGGGAATGAGCAGTTCTTC | CATPVGNEQFF
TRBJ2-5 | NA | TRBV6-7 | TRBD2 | TGTGCCAGCAGCCCTCCCGGGAATAGCGGGGAAGAGACCCAGTACTTC | CASSPPGNSGEETQYF
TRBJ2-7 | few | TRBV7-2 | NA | TGTGCCAGCAGCTTAGAACAGGGAAGATCCTACGAGCAGTACTTC | CASSLEQGRSYEQYF
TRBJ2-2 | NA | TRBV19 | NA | TGTGCCAGTAGTCTTCAGGACACCGGGGAGCTGTTTTTT | CASSLQDTGELFF
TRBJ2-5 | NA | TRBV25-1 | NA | TGTGCCAGCAGTGAATCGGGGGAAGAGACCCAGTACTTC | CASSESGEETQYF
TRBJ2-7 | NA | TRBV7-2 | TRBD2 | TGTGCCAGCAGCTTAGAGGGGGCGGGAGGGGGTAGCTCCTACGAGCAGTACTTC | CASSLEGAGGGSSYEQYF
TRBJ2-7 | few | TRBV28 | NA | TGTGCCAGCAGTTCCCCGGGACTTCGCGGGGAGCAGTACTTC | CASSSPGLRGEQYF
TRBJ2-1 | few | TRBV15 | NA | TGTGCCACCAGCGGATCCCAGGGGTGGCAGTTCTTC | CATSGSQGWQFF
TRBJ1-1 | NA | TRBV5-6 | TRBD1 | TGTGCCAGCAGCGTGACAGGGTTCACTGAAGCTTTCTTT | CASSVTGFTEAFF
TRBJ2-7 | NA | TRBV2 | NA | TGTGCCACCTCACAGGGAATCTCGTACGAGCAGTACTTC | CATSQGISYEQYF
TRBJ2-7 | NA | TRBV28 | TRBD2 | TGTGCCAGCAGTTTAGTAGGTCTAGCGGGAGGTAAAAGTTACGAGCAGTACTTC | CASSLVGLAGGKSYEQYF
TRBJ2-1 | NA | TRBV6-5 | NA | TGTGCCAGCAGTTACTCGTCTAGCAGTCTGAATGAGCAGTTCTTC | CASSYSSSSLNEQFF
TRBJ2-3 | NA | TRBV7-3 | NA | TGTGCCAGCAGCACCGCGAGCACAGATACGCAGTATTTT | CASSTASTDTQYF
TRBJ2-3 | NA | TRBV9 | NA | TGTGCCAGCAGCCTAAGGGGACTCAGTGACACAGATACGCAGTATTTT | CASSLRGLSDTDTQYF
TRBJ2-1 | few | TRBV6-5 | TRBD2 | TGTGCCAGCGATCTAGCGGGAGTCGGGAATGAGCAGTTCTTC | CASDLAGVGNEQFF
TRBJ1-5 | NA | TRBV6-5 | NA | TGTGCCAGCATGGGAGGGGCAAATCAGCCCCAGCATTTT | CASMGGANQPQHF
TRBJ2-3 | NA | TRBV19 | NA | TGTGCCAGTAGTATAGGAACATTAACAGGGCTGAGCACAGATACGCAGTATTTT | CASSIGTLTGLSTDTQYF
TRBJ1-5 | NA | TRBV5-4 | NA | TGTGCCAGCAGCTCGGACATCAATCAGCCCCAGCATTTT | CASSSDINQPQHF
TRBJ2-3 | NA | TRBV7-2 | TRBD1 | TGTGCCAGCAAGGGACTGGGACAGGGAATCACAGATACGCAGTATTTT | CASKGLGQGITDTQYF